This T cell receptor (beta chain) derives from a study of cytomegalovirus exposure and HLA in healthy donors. Study-wide points: The study labeled around 160 TCR beta chains cytomegalovirus-associated. In the analysis, some V segments, TRBV6-2 and TRBV6-3 included, were excluded as indistinguishable. Follow-up analysis seemed to connect common viral pathogens with several of the most significant clusters identified.

This clone was seen a handful of times. The antigen is unknown. This PCR relied on a set of 60 Vbeta primers and 13 Jbeta primers. TCRdb's copy holds only in-frame clones and misses some; the assay was immunoSEQ multiplex PCR. Of around 130,000 clones listed, about 74% were seen once; the top ten hold approximately 0.86%. With 3 bases clipped from V and 2 bases from J, the junction kept 3 bases outside the gene matches. There are 15 residues in the CDR3. Germline CDR1 is SGHAT and CDR2 is FQNNGV. The chain couples TRBV11-2 to TRBJ1-4; TRBD1 matches 7 bases. Sequenced sample: PBMCs. The sequence was obtained from a woman aged 55-69 years in good health and CMV-seronegative. The CDR3 loop reads CASSFRGETNEKLFF. The CDR3 DNA reads as TGTGCCAGCAGCTTCAGGGGGGAGACTAATGAAAAACTGTTTTTT.